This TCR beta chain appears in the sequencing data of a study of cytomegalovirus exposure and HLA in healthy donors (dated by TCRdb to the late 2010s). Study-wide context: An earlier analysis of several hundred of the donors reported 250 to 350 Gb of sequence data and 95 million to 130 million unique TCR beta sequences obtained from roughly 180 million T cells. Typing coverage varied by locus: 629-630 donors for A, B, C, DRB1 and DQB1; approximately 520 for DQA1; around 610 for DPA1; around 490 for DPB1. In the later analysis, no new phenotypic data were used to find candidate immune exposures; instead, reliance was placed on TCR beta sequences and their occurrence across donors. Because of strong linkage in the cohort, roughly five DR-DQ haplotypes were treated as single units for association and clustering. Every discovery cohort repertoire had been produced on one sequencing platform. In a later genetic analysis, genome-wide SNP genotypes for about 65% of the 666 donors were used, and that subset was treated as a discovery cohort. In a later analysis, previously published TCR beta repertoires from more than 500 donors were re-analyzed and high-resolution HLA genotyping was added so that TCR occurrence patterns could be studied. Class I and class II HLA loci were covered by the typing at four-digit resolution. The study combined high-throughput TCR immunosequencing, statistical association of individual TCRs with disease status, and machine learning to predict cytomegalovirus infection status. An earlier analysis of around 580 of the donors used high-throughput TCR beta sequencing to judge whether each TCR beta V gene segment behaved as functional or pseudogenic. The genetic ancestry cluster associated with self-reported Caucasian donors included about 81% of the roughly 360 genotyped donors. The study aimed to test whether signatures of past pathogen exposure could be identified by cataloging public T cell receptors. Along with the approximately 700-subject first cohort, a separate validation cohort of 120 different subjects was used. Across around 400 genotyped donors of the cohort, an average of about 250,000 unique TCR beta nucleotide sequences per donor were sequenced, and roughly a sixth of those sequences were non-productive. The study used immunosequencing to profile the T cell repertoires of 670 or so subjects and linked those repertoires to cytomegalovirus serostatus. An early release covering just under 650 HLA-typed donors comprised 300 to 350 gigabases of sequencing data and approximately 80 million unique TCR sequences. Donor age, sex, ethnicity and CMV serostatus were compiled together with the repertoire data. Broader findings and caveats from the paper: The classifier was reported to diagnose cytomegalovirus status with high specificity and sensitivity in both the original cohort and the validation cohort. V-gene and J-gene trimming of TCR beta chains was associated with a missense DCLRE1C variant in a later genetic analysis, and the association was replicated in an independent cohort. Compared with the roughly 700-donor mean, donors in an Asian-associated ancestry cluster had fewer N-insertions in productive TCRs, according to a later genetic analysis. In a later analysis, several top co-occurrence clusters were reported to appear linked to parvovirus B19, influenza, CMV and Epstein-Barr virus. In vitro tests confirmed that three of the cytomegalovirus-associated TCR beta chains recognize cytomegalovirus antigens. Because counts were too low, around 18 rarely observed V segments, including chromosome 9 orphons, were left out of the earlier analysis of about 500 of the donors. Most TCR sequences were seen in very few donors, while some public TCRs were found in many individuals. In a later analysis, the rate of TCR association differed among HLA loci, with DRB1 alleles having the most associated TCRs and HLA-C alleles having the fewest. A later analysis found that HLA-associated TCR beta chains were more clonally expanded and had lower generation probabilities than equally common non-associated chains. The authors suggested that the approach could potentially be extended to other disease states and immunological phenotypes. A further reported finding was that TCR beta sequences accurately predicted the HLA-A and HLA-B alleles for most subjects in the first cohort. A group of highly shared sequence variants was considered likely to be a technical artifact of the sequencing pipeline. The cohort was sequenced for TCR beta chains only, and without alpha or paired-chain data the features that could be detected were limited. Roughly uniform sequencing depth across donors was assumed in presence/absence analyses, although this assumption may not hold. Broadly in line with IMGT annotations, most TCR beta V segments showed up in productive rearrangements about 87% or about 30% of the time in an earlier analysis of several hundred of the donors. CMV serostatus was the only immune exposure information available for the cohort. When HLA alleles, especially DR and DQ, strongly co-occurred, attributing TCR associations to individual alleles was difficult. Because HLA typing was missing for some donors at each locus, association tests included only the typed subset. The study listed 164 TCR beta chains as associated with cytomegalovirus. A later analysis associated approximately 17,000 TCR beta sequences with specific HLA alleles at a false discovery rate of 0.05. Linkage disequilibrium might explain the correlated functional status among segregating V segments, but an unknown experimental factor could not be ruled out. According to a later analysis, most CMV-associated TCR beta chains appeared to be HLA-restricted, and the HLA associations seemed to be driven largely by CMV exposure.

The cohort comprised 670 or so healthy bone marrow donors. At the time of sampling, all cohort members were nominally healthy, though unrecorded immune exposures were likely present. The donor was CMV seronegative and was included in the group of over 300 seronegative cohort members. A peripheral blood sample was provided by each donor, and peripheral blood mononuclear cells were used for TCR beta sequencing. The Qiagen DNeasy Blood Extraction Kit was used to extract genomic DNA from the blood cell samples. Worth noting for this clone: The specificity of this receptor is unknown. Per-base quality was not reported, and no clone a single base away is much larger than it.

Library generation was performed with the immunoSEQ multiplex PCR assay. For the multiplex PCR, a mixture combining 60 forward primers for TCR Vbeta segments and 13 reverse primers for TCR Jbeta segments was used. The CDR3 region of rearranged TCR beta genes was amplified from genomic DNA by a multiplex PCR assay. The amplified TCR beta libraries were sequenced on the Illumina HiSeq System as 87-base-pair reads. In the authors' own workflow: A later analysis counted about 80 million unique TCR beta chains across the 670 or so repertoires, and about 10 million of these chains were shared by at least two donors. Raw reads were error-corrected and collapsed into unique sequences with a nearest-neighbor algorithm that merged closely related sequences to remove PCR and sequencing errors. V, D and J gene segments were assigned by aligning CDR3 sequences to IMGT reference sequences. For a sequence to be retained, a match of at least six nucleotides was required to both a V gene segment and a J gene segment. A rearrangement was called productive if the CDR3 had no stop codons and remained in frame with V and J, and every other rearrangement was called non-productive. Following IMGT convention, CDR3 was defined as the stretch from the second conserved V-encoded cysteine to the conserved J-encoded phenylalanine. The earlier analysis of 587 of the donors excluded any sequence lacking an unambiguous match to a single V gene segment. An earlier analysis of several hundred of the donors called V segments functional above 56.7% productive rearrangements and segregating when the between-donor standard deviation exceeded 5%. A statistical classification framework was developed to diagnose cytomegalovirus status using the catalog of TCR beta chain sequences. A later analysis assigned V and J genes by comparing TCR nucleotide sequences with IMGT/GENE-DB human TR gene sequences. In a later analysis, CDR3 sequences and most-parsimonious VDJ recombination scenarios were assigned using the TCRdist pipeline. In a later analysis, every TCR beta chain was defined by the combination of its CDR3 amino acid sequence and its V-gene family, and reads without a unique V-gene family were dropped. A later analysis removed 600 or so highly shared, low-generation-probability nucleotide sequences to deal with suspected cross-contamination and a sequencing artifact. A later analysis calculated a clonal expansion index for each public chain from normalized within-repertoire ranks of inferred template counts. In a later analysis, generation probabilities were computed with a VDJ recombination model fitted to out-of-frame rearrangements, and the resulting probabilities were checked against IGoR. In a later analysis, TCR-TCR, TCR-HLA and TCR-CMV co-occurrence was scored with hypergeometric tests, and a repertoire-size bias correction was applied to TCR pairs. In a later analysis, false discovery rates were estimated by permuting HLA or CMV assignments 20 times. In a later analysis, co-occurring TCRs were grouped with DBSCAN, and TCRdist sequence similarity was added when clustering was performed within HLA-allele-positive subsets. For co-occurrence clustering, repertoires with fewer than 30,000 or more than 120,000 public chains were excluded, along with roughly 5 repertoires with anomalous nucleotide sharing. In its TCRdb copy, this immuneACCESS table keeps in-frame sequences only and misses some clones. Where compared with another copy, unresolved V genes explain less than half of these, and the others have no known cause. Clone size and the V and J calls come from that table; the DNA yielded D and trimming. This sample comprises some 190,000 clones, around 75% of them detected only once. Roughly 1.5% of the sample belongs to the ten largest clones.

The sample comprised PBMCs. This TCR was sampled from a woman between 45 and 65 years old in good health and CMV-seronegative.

The bases read TGTGCCAGCAGCTTGGAAGAGATACAGGGGGCCGATGGCTACACCTTC. Translated, it reads CASSLEEIQGADGYTF. The rearranged chain carries TRBV5-6 and TRBJ1-2; TRBD1 fits 9 bases in the junction. V lost 0 bases and J lost 6 bases, and the count of bases not matched to a germline gene is 9. The CDR3 starts with the cysteine, ends with the phenylalanine, and has 16 residues. Only the CDR3 DNA stays, 48 bases, in frame from base 1. The germline V gene specifies SGHDT as CDR1 and YYEEEE as CDR2.